This passage covers 9 T cell receptor beta chains from one sample sequenced in a study of beta chain features in type 1 diabetes. Reverse transcription of all isolated RNA meant that expressed TCRB transcripts were sequenced. Measured with immunoSEQ multiplex PCR; TCRdb has only the in-frame clones, and not every one. The sample shows a few hundred thousand clones, roughly 10% of them seen only once. These receptors lack a known antigen. Study findings and constraints: TCRB CDR3 length was moderately but significantly reduced in all four CD4+ subsets of Type 1 diabetes patients.

The specimen sequenced was naive CD4+ T cells from blood. Source of these receptors: a man aged 25 to 40 with type 1 diabetes.

V is TRBV7-9 and J is TRBJ2-7; 7 bases fit TRBD1. V trimming: 8 bases; J trimming: 1 base; junction bases outside the gene matches: 5. Germline lookup yields CDR1 SEHNR and CDR2 FQNEAQ (reference sequence). CDR3 length: 13 amino acids. The CDR3 loop is CASYRTGSYEQYF. The CDR3 DNA sequence: TGTGCCAGCTATAGGACAGGTTCCTACGAGCAGTACTTC.

V and J are TRBV9 and TRBJ1-5; 8 bases match TRBD1. The CDR3 has 15 residues. V gave up 2 bases and J gave up 3 bases; unmatched junction bases: 4. Germline CDR1 reads SGDLS; CDR2 reads YYNGEE. CDR3 bases: TGTGCCAGCAGCGTTCAGGGGGCGGACAATCAGCCCCAGCATTTT. It encodes CASSVQGADNQPQHF.

This clone appeared a few times. The gene calls are TRBV2 and TRBJ1-2; D is undetermined. V lost 5 bases to trimming and J lost 2 bases, with 12 bases between them. The CDR3 is made up of 14 amino acids. The germline gives CDR1 SNHLY, CDR2 FYNNEI. CDR3 amino acids: CASSPHLANYGYTF. DNA for the CDR3: TGTGCCAGCAGTCCCCACCTCGCGAACTATGGCTACACCTTC.

About this clone: Compared with germline, one end of the junction differs, possibly owing to a read error. The J gene is TRBJ2-7, the V gene TRBV11-2; 8 nucleotides align to TRBD1. The CDR3 runs 15 residues. Germline V gives CDR1 SGHAT, CDR2 FQNNGV. CDR3 DNA: TGTGCCAGCAGTTTAGACAGGGGAACCTCCTACGAGCAGTACTTC. It translates to CASSLDRGTSYEQYF. Full variable domain (rest looked up from reference TRBV11-2 and TRBJ2-7): EAGVAQSPRYKIIEKRQSVAFWCNPISGHATLYWYQQILGQGPKLLIQFQNNGVVDDSQLPKDRFSAERLKGVDSTLKIQPAKLEDSAVYLCASSLDRGTSYEQYFGPGTRLTVT.

This clone was seen more than once but under ten times. The genes are TRBV6-5 and TRBJ1-4, with D unresolved. CDR3 length: 13 residues. V shed 6 bases and J shed 5 bases, with 10 bases lying between them. Germline V lookup: CDR1 MNHEY, CDR2 SVGAGI. The CDR3 protein is CASSPFENEKLFF. The CDR3 nucleotides read TGTGCCAGCAGCCCTTTCGAGAATGAAAAACTGTTTTTT.

This clone was seen a handful of times. Here the CDR3 reads CASSIKLLPDGIQYF. Here the CDR3 DNA reads TGCGCCAGCAGCATCAAACTCCTCCCCGACGGGATTCAGTACTTC. The chain is built from TRBV5-1 and TRBJ2-4; D not certain. This CDR3 is 15 amino acids long. CDR1 is SGHRS and CDR2 is YFSETQ in the germline V gene. V was pared by 4 bases and J by 10 bases, with 21 bases between.

This clone was counted only a few times. The chain links TRBV29-1 to TRBJ2-1, with D perhaps matching TRBD1 (5 bases). Trimming shortened V by 4 bases and J by 4 bases, and 17 bases separated the two germline ends. Per the germline V gene, CDR1 is SQVTM and CDR2 is ANQGSEA. The CDR3 length is 15 residues. The CDR3 bases are TGCAGCGTTGGTAATACACAGGATCGTTACAATGAGCAGTTCTTC. This translates into CSVGNTQDRYNEQFF.

This sequence joins TRBV19 and TRBJ2-1; 9 positions agree with TRBD1. The CDR3 totals 15 residues. Germline assignment: CDR1 LNHDA and CDR2 SQIVND (reference sequence). With V trimmed by 6 bases and J by 4 bases, 7 bases remained unmatched. CDR3 DNA: TGTGCCAGTAGAACAAGGACAGGGGCTTACAATGAGCAGTTCTTC. It codes for CASRTRTGAYNEQFF.

V gene TRBV18 combines with J gene TRBJ2-3; maybe TRBD1 (6 bases). The germline V and J ends were trimmed by 8 bases and 1 base, with 10 bases remaining between them. The CDR3 covers 13 residues. Germline V gene lookup returns CDR1 KGHSH and CDR2 LQKENI. CDR3 sequence reads: CASVRQGTDTQYF. The CDR3 DNA follows: TGTGCCAGCGTTCGACAGGGCACAGATACGCAGTATTTT.